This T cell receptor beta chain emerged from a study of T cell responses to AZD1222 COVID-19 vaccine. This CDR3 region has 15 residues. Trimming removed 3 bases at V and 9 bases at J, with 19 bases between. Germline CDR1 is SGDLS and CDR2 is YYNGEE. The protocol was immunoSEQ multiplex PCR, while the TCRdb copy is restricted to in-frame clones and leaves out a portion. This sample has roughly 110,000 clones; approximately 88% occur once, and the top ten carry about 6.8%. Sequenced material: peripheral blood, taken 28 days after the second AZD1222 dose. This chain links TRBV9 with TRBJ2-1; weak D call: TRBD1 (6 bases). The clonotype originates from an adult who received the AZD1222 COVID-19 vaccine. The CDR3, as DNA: TGTGCCAGCAGCGCGACTGGGGCTAGCAGGGGTGAGCAGTTCTTC. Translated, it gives CASSATGASRGEQFF. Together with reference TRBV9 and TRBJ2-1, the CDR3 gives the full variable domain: DSGVTQTPKHLITATGQRVTLRCSPRSGDLSVYWYQQSLDQGLQFLIQYYNGEERAKGNILERFSAQQFPDLHSELNLSSLELGDSALYFCASSATGASRGEQFFGPGTRLTVL.